A single T cell receptor beta chain is shown here with its context. Its antigen is not identified. This sample is drawn from a study of monozygotic twins with inflammatory bowel disease. General study results and limits: Relative clonotype sharing with others was diminished in IBD patients versus healthy twins, particularly with disease activity.

This CDR3 has 17 residues. Germline loops: CDR1 ENHRY, CDR2 SYGVKD. TCRdb re-called the 5' RACE reads and catalogs CDR3 proteins one per entry, DNA excluded. Listed are around 220,000 distinct CDR3 sequences; around 7.6% falls within the top ten. The clonotype originates from a human donor with ulcerative colitis or Crohn's disease, or a healthy co-twin of an affected twin (not recorded which). The V gene is TRBV10-3, the J gene TRBJ2-1; with no DNA, the TCRdb D assignment of TRBD2 cannot be verified. The sample taken for sequencing was blood. The CDR3 protein is CAISESLTSGGWNEQFF.